A few counts support the clone carrying this T cell receptor (beta chain). This entry is derived from a study of cytomegalovirus exposure and HLA in healthy donors. The PCR ran on 60 Vbeta and 13 Jbeta primers. The data were produced by immunoSEQ multiplex PCR, yet TCRdb's version contains in-frame clones alone and is incomplete. The table has 130,000 or so clones, roughly three fifths seen once; the top ten hold about 1.5%. Sample: PBMCs. The TCR was taken from a man younger than 30 in good health and CMV-seronegative.

CDR3 residues: CASSQDTARGQSYEQYF. The CDR3, as DNA: TGCGCCAGCAGCCAAGATACGGCAAGGGGACAGAGCTACGAGCAGTACTTC. This rearrangement joins TRBV4-1 to TRBJ2-7; 7 nucleotides agree with TRBD1. With 0 bases clipped from V and 3 bases from J, the junction kept 11 bases outside the gene matches. The CDR3 sequence is 17 residues long. From germline, CDR1 is MGHRA and CDR2 YSYEKL.